The clone carrying this TCR beta chain was found many times. As yet, its antigen is unknown. This entry comes from a study of breast tumors, draining lymph nodes, adjacent tissues. Study-wide points: The lymph node origin of tumor T cells was framed as consistent with a hypothesis, not demonstrated. The data were judged consistent with most tumor T cells coming from lymph node and expanding in tumor.

The CDR3 covers 15 residues. Deletions cut 8 bases from V and 4 bases from J, with 17 bases between. The germline V gene encodes CDR1 KGHSH and CDR2 LQKENI. MiXCR, run by TCRdb on the multiplex PCR reads, gives a single entry per CDR3 protein. Of under 350,000 distinct CDR3 sequences in the sample, around 30% were seen once. Samples came from axillary lymph nodes draining the breast cancer. The clonotype comes from a female donor with breast cancer. Some clones in this sample may be carry-over from other donors' samples. This chain connects TRBV18 to TRBJ2-2; TRBD2 might be the D (6 bases). Material: axillary lymph node tissue. CDR3 in amino acids: CASGSDLAATGELFF. CDR3 sequence (DNA): TGTGCCAGCGGGAGCGACTTAGCGGCCACCGGGGAGCTGTTTTTT.